This T cell receptor beta chain was obtained from a study of T cells in Graves' hyperthyroidism and ophthalmopathy. Looking at the study overall: Peripheral blood was collected at initial diagnosis, before any treatment. General study points: Researchers found most expanded thyroid clonotypes above 0.001 in blood as well. Ophthalmopathy was identified by the model a median about 6.8 months ahead of onset.

If no ophthalmopathy progression occurred within 18 months, Graves' hyperthyroidism was stable. This clonotype was seen only a few times. The antigen is undetermined. Germline V lookup: CDR1 SNHLY, CDR2 FYNNEI. Trimming took 3 bases from V and 4 from J, leaving 16 bases between them. The CDR3 extends over 16 amino acids. Amplification of TCR beta CDR3 regions was performed using RNA transcripts as template. Using the HTBI primer set, a first-round RT-PCR was run on the TCR CDR3. TCRdb reprocessed the multiplex PCR reads with MiXCR, giving one entry per CDR3 protein. The sample lists about 690,000 distinct CDR3 sequences, about 18% occurring once.

The chain couples TRBV2 to TRBJ1-5, with D possibly being TRBD1 (6 bases). This clonotype originated in a man aged 50 or older with Graves' hyperthyroidism. Input material: blood. The CDR3 DNA is TGTGCCAGCAGTGAGACAGGTCTGAGTGTGAATCAGCCCCAGCATTTT. Translated, it gives CASSETGLSVNQPQHF.